These 28 T cell receptor beta chains originate from one sample sequenced in a study of OX40 agonist ivuxolimab in advanced cancers. The method was immunoSEQ multiplex PCR; TCRdb's version includes in-frame clones alone and lacks a portion of them. The data show 72,000 or so clones, around 87% seen once. This specimen was CD4+ or CD8+ T cells sorted from blood, taken in a trial of the OX40 agonist ivuxolimab. Source of these receptors: an adult with an advanced solid tumor such as melanoma, head and neck, liver or kidney cancer.

This clone was counted once. This chain connects TRBV25-1 to TRBJ2-1; 11 nucleotides agree with TRBD1. This CDR3 is 15 amino acids long. V lost 6 bases and J lost 10; bases outside the gene matches: 11. Per the germline V gene, CDR1 is MGHDK and CDR2 is SYGVNS. The CDR3 loop is CASRPGQGAPMEQFF. CDR3 DNA sequence: TGTGCCAGCAGACCCGGACAGGGGGCTCCCATGGAGCAGTTCTTC.

In this sample, this clone turned up a few times. The V gene is TRBV9, the J gene TRBJ1-2; D gene ambiguous. Deletions cut 0 bases from V and 0 bases from J, with 3 bases between. CDR3 length: 13 amino acids. Germline CDR1 reads SGDLS; CDR2 reads YYNGEE. The CDR3 DNA reads TGTGCCAGCAGCGTAGCCACTAACTATGGCTACACCTTC. Protein product: CASSVATNYGYTF.

This clone occurred many times. The chain employs TRBV7-9 and TRBJ1-4, with D perhaps matching TRBD1 (5 bases). Germline V CDR1 and CDR2: SEHNR, FQNEAQ (reference sequence). V was pared by 0 bases and J by 8 bases, with 10 bases between. This CDR3 region has 14 residues. DNA for the CDR3: TGTGCCAGCAGCTTAGCAGGGGACCAGGAAAAACTGTTTTTT. This encodes CASSLAGDQEKLFF.

The chain carries TRBV7-9 and TRBJ2-7; D gene unclear. Between the trimmed V and J ends, which lost 5 bases and 6 bases, there was a span of 17 bases. The CDR3 covers 14 residues. Germline assignment: CDR1 SEHNR and CDR2 FQNEAQ (reference sequence). The CDR3 spells CASSLDLQNSEQYF. DNA of the CDR3: TGTGCCAGCAGCCTAGACCTCCAGAACTCCGAGCAGTACTTC.

The rearrangement links TRBV12-1 to TRBJ1-3; the D call of TRBD1 is as the table states it, not checked on the DNA. TRBV12-1 is recorded as a pseudogene. This CDR3 is 15 amino acids long. The CDR3 DNA reads TGTGCCAGCAGCTATAACAGGGGGCCAGGAAACACCATATATTTT. Its protein is CASSYNRGPGNTIYF.

The chain couples TRBV11-2 to TRBJ1-2, with TRBD1 as a possible D gene (5 bases). Germline V lookup: CDR1 SGHAT, CDR2 FQNNGV. The CDR3 has 18 residues. Trimming took off 2 bases at V and 8 bases at J, with 27 bases between the two ends. The CDR3 reads CASSLHPAQGGLPMGYTF. The CDR3 nucleotides are TGTGCCAGCAGCTTACACCCAGCCCAGGGCGGGCTACCTATGGGCTACACCTTC.

This clone has only one observation. The chain uses TRBV29-1 and TRBJ2-5; D assignment may be TRBD1 or TRBD2 (5 bases each). The germline V and J ends were trimmed by 4 bases and 4 bases, with 16 bases remaining between them. Looked up from germline, CDR1 is SQVTM and CDR2 is ANQGSEA. This CDR3 contains 14 residues. The CDR3 coding sequence is TGCAGCGTTGCCAGAGGGGCGATGGGAGAGACCCAGTACTTC. This sequence encodes CSVARGAMGETQYF.

This sequence joins TRBV13 and TRBJ2-7, with D perhaps TRBD2 (6 bases). V lost 5 bases and J lost 1, with 21 bases in between. The CDR3 runs to 17 residues. Germline V gene lookup returns CDR1 PRHDT and CDR2 FYEKMQ (reference sequence). CDR3 sequence: CASSPHPILGRSYEQYF. CDR3 DNA sequence: TGTGCCAGCAGCCCACATCCGATACTTGGGAGGTCCTACGAGCAGTACTTC.

This chain uses TRBV5-1 with TRBJ2-7, with 12 bases identical to TRBD2. This CDR3 is built from 15 residues. With 4 bases clipped from V and 1 base from J, the junction kept 3 bases outside the gene matches. The germline V gene has CDR1 SGHRS and CDR2 YFSETQ. This chain's CDR3 is CASSLGTSGSYEQYF. CDR3 DNA sequence: TGCGCCAGCAGCCTCGGGACTAGCGGGTCCTACGAGCAGTACTTC.

The V and J genes are TRBV5-1 and TRBJ2-7; TRBD2 agrees at 9 bases. This CDR3 is built from 15 residues. Germline trimming cut 4 bases from V and 6 bases from J; bases unmatched to any gene: 11. The germline CDR1 and CDR2 sequences are SGHRS and YFSETQ. CDR3 protein: CASSPGGAGGFEQYF. The CDR3 bases are TGCGCCAGCAGCCCGGGAGGCGCGGGAGGGTTCGAGCAGTACTTC.

The V gene is TRBV10-2, the J gene TRBJ1-1; no reliable D call. Germline values: CDR1 WSHSY, CDR2 SAAADI. This CDR3 contains 17 residues. With 0 bases removed from V and 1 base from J, the gap between germline ends came to 15 bases. This chain's CDR3 is CASSESTWNPWNTEAFF. In nucleotides, the CDR3 is TGCGCCAGCAGTGAGTCGACATGGAACCCATGGAACACTGAAGCTTTCTTT.

The rearrangement links TRBV6-5 to TRBJ2-7, with 8 bases fitting TRBD1. CDR1 is MNHEY, CDR2 SVGAGI, per germline. With 2 bases clipped from V and 3 bases from J, the junction kept 3 bases outside the gene matches. There are 14 residues in the CDR3. The chain's CDR3 is CASSYRDRIYEQYF. The CDR3 DNA reads TGTGCCAGCAGTTACCGGGACAGGATCTACGAGCAGTACTTC.

The rearrangement uses TRBV6-5 and TRBJ1-2; perhaps TRBD1 as D (5 bases). CDR3 length: 15 residues. CDR1 MNHEY and CDR2 SVGAGI come from the germline V gene. V gave up 3 bases and J gave up 1 base, with 12 bases separating them. CDR3 residues: CASSYTRRGNYGYTF. CDR3 DNA: TGTGCCAGCAGTTATACACGGAGGGGTAACTATGGCTACACCTTC.

This clone was seen more than once but under ten times. This chain uses TRBV5-4 with TRBJ2-4; 7 positions agree with TRBD1. Germline trimming cut 4 bases from V and 1 base from J; bases unmatched to any gene: 2. Germline V gene sequence: CDR1 SGHNT, CDR2 YYREEE (reference sequence). The CDR3 runs to 14 residues. The DNA for the CDR3 is TGTGCCAGCAGCCGGGACAGCGCCAAAAACATTCAGTACTTC. This translates into CASSRDSAKNIQYF.

This clone turned up a few times. This chain links TRBV19 with TRBJ2-5; D is undetermined. The CDR3 extends over 13 amino acids. V was shortened by 3 bases and J by 4 bases, with 9 bases between the two germline ends. Germline V CDR1 and CDR2: LNHDA, SQIVND (reference sequence). This CDR3 is CASSIRRSETQYF. The CDR3 nucleotides read TGTGCCAGTAGTATTCGTCGGTCAGAGACCCAGTACTTC. Drawing the rest from reference TRBV19 and TRBJ2-5, the complete variable domain is DGGITQSPKYLFRKEGQNVTLSCEQNLNHDAMYWYRQDPGQGLRLIYYSQIVNDFQKGDIAEGYSVSREKKESFPLTVTSAQKNPTAFYLCASSIRRSETQYFGPGTRLLVL.

This chain joins TRBV7-9 and TRBJ1-4; D is perhaps TRBD1 (6 bases). Between the trimmed V and J ends, which lost 0 bases and 0 bases, there was a span of 11 bases. The CDR3 contains 17 residues. CDR1 is SEHNR and CDR2 is FQNEAQ in the germline V gene (reference sequence). The DNA for the CDR3 is TGTGCCAGCAGCTTAGCGGTAGGGGGGGCAACTAATGAAAAACTGTTTTTT. As protein: CASSLAVGGATNEKLFF.

The chain employs TRBV5-1 and TRBJ2-3; D is uncertain. V shed 4 bases and J shed 1 base, with 10 bases lying between them. The germline V gene encodes CDR1 SGHRS and CDR2 YFSETQ. The CDR3 totals 14 residues. CDR3 protein: CASSTDPGTDTQYF. CDR3 nucleotide sequence: TGCGCCAGCAGCACAGACCCCGGCACAGATACGCAGTATTTT.

The gene calls are TRBV18 and TRBJ2-7; 14 nucleotides agree with TRBD2. The CDR3 has 16 residues. The germline CDR1 and CDR2 sequences are KGHSH and LQKENI. J was trimmed by 6 bases and V by 6 bases; bases with no gene match: 10. The CDR3 DNA sequence: TGTGCCAGCTCTCTCCAACCGGGACTAGCGGGAGTCGAGCAGTACTTC. This encodes CASSLQPGLAGVEQYF. Using reference TRBV18 and TRBJ2-7 for the parts outside the CDR3, the full variable domain is NAGVMQNPRHLVRRRGQEARLRCSPMKGHSHVYWYRQLPEEGLKFMVYLQKENIIDESGMPKERFSAEFPKEGPSILRIQQVVRGDSAAYFCASSLQPGLAGVEQYFGPGTRLTVT.

The chain links TRBV5-1 to TRBJ2-1; 11 positions match TRBD2. J was trimmed by 1 base and V by 0 bases; bases with no gene match: 3. The CDR3 has 17 residues. Per germline, CDR1 SGHRS and CDR2 YFSETQ. CDR3 amino acids: CASSLVASGRSYNEQFF. The CDR3 DNA follows: TGCGCCAGCAGCTTGGTCGCTAGCGGGAGGTCCTACAATGAGCAGTTCTTC.

This chain joins TRBV19 and TRBJ2-3; 7 bases align to TRBD2. Trimming at V came to 10 bases and at J to 6 bases, leaving 4 bases not matched to a gene. In germline, CDR1 is LNHDA, CDR2 SQIVND (reference sequence). The CDR3 extends over 11 amino acids. CDR3 protein: CATSSGDTQYF. CDR3 nucleotides: TGTGCCACCTCTAGCGGCGATACGCAGTATTTT.

The V gene is TRBV4-2, the J gene TRBJ2-1; TRBD2 aligns across 9 bases. The germline CDR1 and CDR2 sequences are LGHNA and YNFKEQ. Trimming cost V 4 bases and J 5 bases; bases outside gene matches: 9. The CDR3 has 16 residues. The CDR3 DNA reads TGTGCCAGCAGCCCCATAGCGGGAGTTTTCAACAATGAGCAGTTCTTC. This encodes CASSPIAGVFNNEQFF.

The rearrangement uses TRBV28 and TRBJ2-1; D gene ambiguous. This CDR3 is 15 amino acids long. Trimming removed 2 bases at V and 3 bases at J, with 11 bases between. Germline CDR1 and CDR2: MDHEN and SYDVKM. The CDR3 reads CASSLESSNYNEQFF. The CDR3 region has the DNA TGTGCCAGCAGTTTAGAAAGCTCTAACTACAATGAGCAGTTCTTC.

The CDR3 protein is CASSLTGGHSEAFF. CDR3 nucleotides: TGTGCCAGCAGCTTGACAGGGGGTCACTCTGAAGCTTTCTTT. The chain employs TRBV7-9 and TRBJ1-1; 9 positions match TRBD1. This CDR3 has 14 residues. CDR1 is SEHNR, CDR2 FQNEAQ, per germline (reference sequence). V shed 3 bases and J 6 bases; nucleotides not matched to a gene: 5. Combining the CDR3 with reference TRBV7-9 and TRBJ1-1 gives the whole variable domain DTGVSQNPRHKITKRGQNVTFRCDPISEHNRLYWYRQTLGQGPEFLTYFQNEAQLEKSRLLSDRFSAERPKGSFSTLEIQRTEQGDSAMYLCASSLTGGHSEAFFGQGTRLTVV.

The chain is built from TRBV4-2 and TRBJ2-7, with 8 positions matching TRBD2. CDR1 LGHNA and CDR2 YNFKEQ come from the germline V gene. The CDR3 loop spans 15 amino acids. J gave up 2 bases and V 2 bases, and 5 bases lay outside the gene matches. The CDR3 region is CASSQPGTSAYEQYF. CDR3 DNA sequence: TGTGCCAGCAGCCAACCCGGGACTAGTGCCTACGAGCAGTACTTC.

The chain employs TRBV5-6 and TRBJ2-1, with a tentative D call TRBD2 (6 bases). CDR1 is SGHDT, CDR2 YYEEEE, per germline. The length of the CDR3 is 15 residues. Trimming cost V 2 bases and J 9 bases, with 18 bases left between them. CDR3 nucleotide sequence: TGTGCCAGCAGCTTTTTAGGAACGGGAGTGGCTGAGCAGTTCTTC. Residues: CASSFLGTGVAEQFF.

The rearrangement joins TRBV19 to TRBJ2-2, with D tentatively TRBD2 (7 bases). CDR3 size: 14 residues. Deletions cut 6 bases from V and 7 bases from J, with 15 bases between. From germline, CDR1 is LNHDA and CDR2 SQIVND (reference sequence). CDR3 nucleotides: TGTGCCAGTAGGCCCGGGGGGCAGGGCGGGGAGCTGTTTTTT. Its protein product is CASRPGGQGGELFF.

V is TRBV19 and J is TRBJ1-2; maybe TRBD1 (6 bases). Germline V lookup: CDR1 LNHDA, CDR2 SQIVND (reference sequence). V shed 3 bases and J shed 4 bases, with 12 bases lying between them. The CDR3 is made up of 14 amino acids. In nucleotides, the CDR3 is TGTGCCAGTAGTATGGAACACAGGGCCTATGGCTACACCTTC. Protein sequence: CASSMEHRAYGYTF. Together with reference TRBV19 and TRBJ1-2, the CDR3 gives the full variable domain: DGGITQSPKYLFRKEGQNVTLSCEQNLNHDAMYWYRQDPGQGLRLIYYSQIVNDFQKGDIAEGYSVSREKKESFPLTVTSAQKNPTAFYLCASSMEHRAYGYTFGSGTRLTVV.

The chain is built from TRBV6-1 and TRBJ2-2, with 9 bases matching TRBD1. V trimming: 6 bases; J trimming: 4 bases; junction bases outside the gene matches: 6. Germline loops: CDR1 MNHNS, CDR2 SASEGT. The CDR3 has 15 residues. CDR3 residues: CASRWDRVGTGELFF. The CDR3, as DNA: TGTGCCAGCAGGTGGGACAGGGTGGGCACCGGGGAGCTGTTTTTT.